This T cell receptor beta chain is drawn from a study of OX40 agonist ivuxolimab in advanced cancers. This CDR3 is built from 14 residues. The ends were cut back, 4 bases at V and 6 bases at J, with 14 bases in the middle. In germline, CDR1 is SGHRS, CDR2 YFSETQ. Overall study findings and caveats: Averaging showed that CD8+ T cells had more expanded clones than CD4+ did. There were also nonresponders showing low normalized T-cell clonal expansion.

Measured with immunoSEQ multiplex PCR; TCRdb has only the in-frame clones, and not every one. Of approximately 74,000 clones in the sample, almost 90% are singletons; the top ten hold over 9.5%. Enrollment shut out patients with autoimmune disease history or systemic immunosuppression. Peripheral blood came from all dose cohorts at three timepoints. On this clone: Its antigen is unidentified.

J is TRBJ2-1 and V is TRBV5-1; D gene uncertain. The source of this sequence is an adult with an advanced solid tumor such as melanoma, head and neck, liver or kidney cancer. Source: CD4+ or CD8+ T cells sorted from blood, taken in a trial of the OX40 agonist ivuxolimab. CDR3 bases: TGCGCCAGCAGCCTCGCCGACGCGGCCAATGAGCAGTTCTTC. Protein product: CASSLADAANEQFF.